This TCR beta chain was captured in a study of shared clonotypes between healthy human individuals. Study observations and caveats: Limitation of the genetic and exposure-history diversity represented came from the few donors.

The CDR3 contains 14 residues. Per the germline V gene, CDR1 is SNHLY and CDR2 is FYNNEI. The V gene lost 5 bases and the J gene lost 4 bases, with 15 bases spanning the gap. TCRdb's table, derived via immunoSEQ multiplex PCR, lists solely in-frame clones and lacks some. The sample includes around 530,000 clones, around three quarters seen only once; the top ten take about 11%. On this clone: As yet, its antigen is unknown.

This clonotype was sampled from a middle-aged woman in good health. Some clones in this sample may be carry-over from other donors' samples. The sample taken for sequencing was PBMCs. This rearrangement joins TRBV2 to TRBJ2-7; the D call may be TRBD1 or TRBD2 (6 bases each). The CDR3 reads CASSRPGARYEQYF. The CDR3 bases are TGTGCCAGCAGTCGTCCGGGGGCGAGGTACGAGCAGTACTTC.